These T cell receptor beta chains were read from a single sample in a study of blood T cell repertoires in COVID-19. Only in-frame clones appear in the TCRdb table, and some are missing; sequencing was by immunoSEQ multiplex PCR. The sample contains around 140,000 clones, 70% to 90% of which appear only once. The sample consisted of peripheral blood. These receptors came from a human donor with acute or convalescent COVID-19. The donor label of this sample is uncertain. The CDR3 runs from the conserved cysteine through the conserved F or W. Fields, in order: V gene, clone size, D gene, J gene, CDR3 protein, CDR3 DNA. The D gene is left open where the match is weak. Expanded clones are given a class, and other clones once, few, many or no size at all.

>TRBV10-3|.|.|TRBJ1-1
CAISESIAVMMNTEAFF
TGTGCCATCAGTGAGTCGATTGCAGTGATGATGAACACTGAAGCTTTCTTT
>TRBV19|.|TRBD1|TRBJ1-2
CASRGPGQGADYGYTF
TGTGCCAGTAGAGGACCGGGACAGGGGGCCGACTATGGCTACACCTTC
>TRBV28|.|TRBD1|TRBJ2-5
CASSDRDPETQYF
TGTGCCAGCAGCGACAGGGACCCAGAGACCCAGTACTTC
>TRBV5-4|.|TRBD2|TRBJ2-5
CASSSGGAETQYF
TGTGCCAGCAGCTCCGGGGGGGCGGAGACCCAGTACTTC
>TRBV29-1|.|TRBD1|TRBJ1-2
CSVWTGIFLDGYTF
TGCAGCGTGTGGACAGGGATCTTTTTGGATGGCTACACCTTC
>TRBV6-5|.|.|TRBJ2-1
CASFELQRLYNEQFF
TGTGCCAGCTTCGAGCTTCAGAGGTTATACAATGAGCAGTTCTTC
>TRBV11-1|once|TRBD1|TRBJ2-1
CASSGTVSSVEQFF
TGTGCCAGCAGCGGGACAGTATCATCGGTTGAGCAGTTCTTC
>TRBV25-1|.|.|TRBJ1-4
CASGSEAQLFF
TGTGCCAGCGGCAGCGAGGCACAACTGTTTTTT
>TRBV19|.|TRBD2|TRBJ2-4
CASSIGLAGGSDFLAKNIQYF
TGTGCCAGTAGTATCGGACTAGCGGGAGGTTCGGACTTTCTAGCCAAAAACATTCAGTACTTC
>TRBV19|medium-sized|.|TRBJ1-2
CASSTRIGGYTF
TGTGCCAGTAGTACTAGGATAGGTGGCTACACCTTC
>TRBV27|.|TRBD2|TRBJ2-7
CASSFLSGGALTYEQYF
TGTGCCAGCAGTTTCCTTAGCGGGGGGGCCTTAACCTACGAGCAGTACTTC
>TRBV5-1|.|TRBD2|TRBJ2-1
CASSLVLAGGYNEQFF
TGCGCCAGCAGCTTGGTTCTAGCGGGGGGGTACAATGAGCAGTTCTTC
>TRBV19|few|.|TRBJ1-1
CASGRVISTEAFF
TGTGCCAGTGGGCGGGTTATCAGCACTGAAGCTTTCTTT
>TRBV6-6|.|.|TRBJ1-6
CASSAGDEESPLHF
TGTGCCAGCAGTGCAGGGGATGAAGAGTCACCCCTCCACTTT
>TRBV19|.|TRBD2|TRBJ2-1
CASSIDQGTRGGSEQFF
TGTGCCAGTAGTATAGATCAGGGGACTAGAGGGGGTTCTGAGCAGTTCTTC
>TRBV7-6|.|.|TRBJ1-2
CASSSHQEGPTTF
TGTGCCAGCAGCTCCCACCAGGAGGGGCCTACCACCTTC
>TRBV7-6|.|.|TRBJ1-3
CASSLSVGFSGNTIYF
TGTGCCAGCAGCTTAAGTGTCGGGTTCTCTGGAAACACCATATATTTT
>TRBV19|.|.|TRBJ1-1
CASSIQWNTEAFF
TGTGCCAGTAGTATTCAATGGAACACTGAAGCTTTCTTT
>TRBV4-3|.|.|TRBJ1-3
CASSQVRVAGNTIYF
TGCGCCAGCAGCCAAGTAAGAGTGGCTGGAAACACCATATATTTT
>TRBV6-5|.|TRBD2|TRBJ2-3
CASSSAGGPDTQYF
TGTGCCAGCAGTTCCGCGGGGGGGCCAGATACGCAGTATTTT